This TCR beta chain is drawn from a study of OX40 agonist ivuxolimab in advanced cancers. Study as a whole: Intravenous ivuxolimab at 0.01 to 10 mg/kg was given to patients every 2 weeks. Study results and caveats: Mean expanded clone counts were higher in CD8+ than CD4+ T cells. At 0.1 to 3.0 mg/kg and by week 6, clonal expansion occurred in CD4+ and CD8+ blood T cells. No antigen was identified for the clonally expanded peripheral T cells.

The CDR3 extends over 17 amino acids. CDR1 is MRHNA, CDR2 SNTAGT, per germline. V lost 2 bases to trimming and J lost 0 bases; unmatched junction nucleotides: 0. Comments on this clone: What it binds is unknown.

The repertoire was sequenced with immunoSEQ multiplex PCR; TCRdb's copy has only in-frame clones and lacks some. The data hold about 40,000 clones, with more than 75% observed a single time. This clonotype originated in an adult with an advanced solid tumor such as melanoma, head and neck, liver or kidney cancer. The chain combines TRBV6-4 with TRBJ2-6, with 11 positions matching TRBD1. The source material was CD4+ or CD8+ T cells sorted from blood, sampled in a trial of the OX40 agonist ivuxolimab. CDR3 DNA sequence: TGTGCCAGCAGTGACGGGACAGGGGGCTCTGGGGCCAACGTCCTGACTTTC. Its translation is CASSDGTGGSGANVLTF.